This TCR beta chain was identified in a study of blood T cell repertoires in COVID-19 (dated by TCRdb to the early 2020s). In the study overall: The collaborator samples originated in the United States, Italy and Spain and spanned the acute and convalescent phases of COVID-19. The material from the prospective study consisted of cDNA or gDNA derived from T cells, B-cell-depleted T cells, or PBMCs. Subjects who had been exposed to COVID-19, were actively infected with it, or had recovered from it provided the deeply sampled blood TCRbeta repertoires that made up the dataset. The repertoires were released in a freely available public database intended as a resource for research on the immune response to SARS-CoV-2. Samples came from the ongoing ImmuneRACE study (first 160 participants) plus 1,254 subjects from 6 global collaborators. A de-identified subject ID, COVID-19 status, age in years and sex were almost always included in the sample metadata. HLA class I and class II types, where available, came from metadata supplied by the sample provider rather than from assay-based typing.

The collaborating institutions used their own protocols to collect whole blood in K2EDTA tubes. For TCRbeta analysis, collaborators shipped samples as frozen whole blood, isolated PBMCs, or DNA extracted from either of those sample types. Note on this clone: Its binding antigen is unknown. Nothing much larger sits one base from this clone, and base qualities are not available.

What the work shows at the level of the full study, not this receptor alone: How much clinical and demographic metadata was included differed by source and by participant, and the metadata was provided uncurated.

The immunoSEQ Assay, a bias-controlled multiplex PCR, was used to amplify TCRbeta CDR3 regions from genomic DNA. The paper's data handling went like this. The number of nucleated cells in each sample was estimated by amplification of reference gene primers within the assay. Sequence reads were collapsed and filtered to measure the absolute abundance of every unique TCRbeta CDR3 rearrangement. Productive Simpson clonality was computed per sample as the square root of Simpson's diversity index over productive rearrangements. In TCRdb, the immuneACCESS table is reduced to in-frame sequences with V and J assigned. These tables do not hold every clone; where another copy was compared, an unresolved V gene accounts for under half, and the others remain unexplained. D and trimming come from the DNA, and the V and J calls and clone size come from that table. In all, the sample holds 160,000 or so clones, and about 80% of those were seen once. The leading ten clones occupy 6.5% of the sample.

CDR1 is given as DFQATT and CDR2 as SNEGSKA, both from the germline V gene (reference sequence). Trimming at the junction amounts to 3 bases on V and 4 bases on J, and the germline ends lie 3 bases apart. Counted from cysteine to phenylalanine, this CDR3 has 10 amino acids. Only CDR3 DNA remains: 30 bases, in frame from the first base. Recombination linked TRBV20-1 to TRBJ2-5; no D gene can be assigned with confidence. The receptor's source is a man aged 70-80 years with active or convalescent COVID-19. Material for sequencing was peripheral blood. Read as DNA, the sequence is TGCAGTGCTAGCTCAGAGACCCAGTACTTC. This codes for CSASSETQYF.